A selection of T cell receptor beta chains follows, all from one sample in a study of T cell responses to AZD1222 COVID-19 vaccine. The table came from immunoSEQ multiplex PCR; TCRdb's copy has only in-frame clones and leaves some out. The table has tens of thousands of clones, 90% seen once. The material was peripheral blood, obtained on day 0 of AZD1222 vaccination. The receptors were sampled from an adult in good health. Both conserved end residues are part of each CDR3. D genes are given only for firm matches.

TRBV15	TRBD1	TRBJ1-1	CATSRGSNRGNTEAFF	TGTGCCACCAGCAGGGGATCGAACAGGGGGAACACTGAAGCTTTCTTT
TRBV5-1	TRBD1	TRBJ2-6	CASSLRSGTEASGANVLTF	TGCGCCAGCAGCTTGAGGAGTGGGACAGAAGCCTCTGGGGCCAACGTCCTGACTTTC
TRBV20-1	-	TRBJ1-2	CSVMGAGYTF	TGCAGTGTTATGGGGGCGGGCTACACCTTC
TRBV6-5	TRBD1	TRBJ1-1	CASIGEITGALWAFF	TGTGCCAGCATCGGGGAAATTACAGGGGCTTTATGGGCTTTCTTT
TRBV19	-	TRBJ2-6	CASSIPPALSGANVLTF	TGTGCCAGTAGTATCCCCCCCGCGCTCTCTGGGGCCAACGTCCTGACTTTC
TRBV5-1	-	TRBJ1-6	CASSLSGPGIAGSPLHF	TGCGCCAGCAGCTTATCCGGGCCCGGAATTGCCGGTTCACCCCTCCACTTT
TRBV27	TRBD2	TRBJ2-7	CASSILAGAYYEQYF	TGTGCCAGCAGTATACTAGCGGGAGCTTACTACGAGCAGTACTTC
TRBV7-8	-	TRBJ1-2	CASSLGAQLYGYTF	TGTGCCAGCAGCTTAGGAGCACAGCTCTATGGCTACACCTTC
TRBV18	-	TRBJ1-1	CASSPGGSTEAFF	TGTGCCAGCTCACCGGGGGGCAGCACTGAAGCTTTCTTT
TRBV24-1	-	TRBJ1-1	CATSDSRVERGGGTEAFF	TGTGCCACCAGTGATTCCAGGGTAGAGCGGGGGGGAGGCACTGAAGCTTTCTTT
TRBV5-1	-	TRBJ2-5	CASTPGDVVGETQYF	TGCGCCAGCACCCCGGGGGACGTTGTAGGAGAGACCCAGTACTTC
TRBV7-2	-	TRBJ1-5	CASSLKGGNQPQHF	TGTGCCAGCAGCCTAAAAGGAGGGAATCAGCCCCAGCATTTT
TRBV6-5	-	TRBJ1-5	CASSYTASNQPQHF	TGTGCCAGCAGTTATACAGCTAGCAATCAGCCCCAGCATTTT